The T cell receptor (beta chain) under discussion was sequenced for a study of human thymus T cells. With 1 base removed from V and 14 bases from J, the gap between germline ends came to 16 bases. The germline CDR1 and CDR2 sequences are SGHNT and YENEEA. The length of the CDR3 is 13 residues. Corrective cardiac surgery supplied the resected thymus tissue. Produced via immunoSEQ multiplex PCR; TCRdb's table is partial and in-frame only. Of tens of thousands of clones listed, roughly 95% were seen once; the top ten hold under 0.04%. The material sequenced was thymus tissue. The chain couples TRBV11-3 to TRBJ2-3, with D perhaps given as TRBD1 or TRBD2 (6 bases each). This sequence was found in a girl less than two years old with a congenital heart defect but otherwise immunologically healthy. CDR3 sequence reads: CASSLGGRDSLYF. CDR3 DNA sequence: TGTGCCAGCAGCTTAGGGGGGCGGGACTCCTTGTATTTT.